Following are 26 T cell receptor beta chains from one sample sequenced in a study of siplizumab effects on memory and regulatory T cells. Using immunoSEQ multiplex PCR, the repertoire was profiled, and TCRdb retains in-frame clones only, with some absent. The sample contains 57,000 or so clones, around three quarters of which appear only once. Source material: memory CD4+ T cells sorted from blood. The receptors were sampled from a human donor in good health.

The genes are TRBV6-6 and TRBJ2-7, with D unresolved. V lost 6 bases and J 2 bases, leaving 11 bases between the germline ends. The CDR3 has 13 residues. CDR1 is MNHNY, CDR2 SVGAGI, per germline (reference sequence). The CDR3 DNA sequence: TGTGCCAGCAGCTCGGGCCTCCCCTACGAGCAGTACTTC. Translated, it gives CASSSGLPYEQYF.

The rearrangement links TRBV12-5 to TRBJ2-7, with 11 bases matching TRBD2. The V and J ends lost 2 bases and 6 bases, in that order; junction bases with no gene match: 6. This CDR3 is 15 amino acids long. Germline V CDR1 and CDR2: LGHNT, FRNRAP. CDR3 sequence (DNA): TGTGCTAGTGGTTTGTCTACTAGCGGGGGAGCCGAGCAGTACTTC. Amino acids: CASGLSTSGGAEQYF.

V usage is TRBV6-1 and J usage is TRBJ1-1; D is uncertain. V was cut by 5 bases and J by 5 bases, with 12 bases left in between. The CDR3 length is 13 residues. CDR1 MNHNS and CDR2 SASEGT come from the germline V gene. CDR3 nucleotides: TGTGCCAGCAGTATAAATATGGGGACTGAAGCTTTCTTT. Translated, it gives CASSINMGTEAFF.

The rearrangement uses TRBV18 and TRBJ2-7, with 9 bases that match TRBD1. J was trimmed by 5 bases and V by 3 bases; bases with no gene match: 8. Germline CDR1 and CDR2: KGHSH and LQKENI. This CDR3 contains 15 residues. CDR3 nucleotide sequence: TGTGCCAGCTCACCGTTAACAGGGGGCCCCCACGAGCAGTACTTC. It is translated as CASSPLTGGPHEQYF. Filled out from reference TRBV18 and TRBJ2-7, the complete variable domain reads NAGVMQNPRHLVRRRGQEARLRCSPMKGHSHVYWYRQLPEEGLKFMVYLQKENIIDESGMPKERFSAEFPKEGPSILRIQQVVRGDSAAYFCASSPLTGGPHEQYFGPGTRLTVT.

V gene TRBV30 combines with J gene TRBJ1-5; D possibly corresponds to TRBD1 (5 bases). The ends were cut back, 5 bases at V and 5 bases at J, with 10 bases in the middle. CDR1 and CDR2 from the germline V gene are GTSNPN and SVGIG (reference sequence). The CDR3 length is 12 residues. The CDR3 region has the DNA TGTGCCTGGGGGGGTGATCATCAGCCCCAGCATTTT. It translates to CAWGGDHQPQHF. Complete variable domain (other parts from reference TRBV30 and TRBJ1-5): SQTIHQWPATLVQPVGSPLSLECTVEGTSNPNLYWYRQAAGRGLQLLFYSVGIGQISSEVPQNLSASRPQDRQFILSSKKLLLSDSGFYLCAWGGDHQPQHFGDGTRLSIL.

The gene calls are TRBV28 and TRBJ1-1; the D gene is possibly TRBD1 (5 bases). The germline gives CDR1 MDHEN, CDR2 SYDVKM. The CDR3 spans 14 residues. The V end was cut by 7 bases, the J end by 4 bases, with 16 bases between. The CDR3 DNA reads as TGTGCCAGCAAGTCAAGGGGCGCGATCACTGAAGCTTTCTTT. This codes for CASKSRGAITEAFF.

The chain has TRBV7-3 and TRBJ2-3, with TRBD2 matching over 9 bases. The ends lost 1 base at V and 6 bases at J; junction bases unmatched: 14. The CDR3 totals 18 residues. Per germline, CDR1 SGHTA and CDR2 FQGTGA. The CDR3 DNA is TGTGCCAGCAGCTTAAGTCCCCCTGGCGGGGGGGCCGCGGATACGCAGTATTTT. Its protein product is CASSLSPPGGGAADTQYF.

The rearrangement uses TRBV10-3 and TRBJ2-1, with D perhaps given as TRBD1 or TRBD2 (5 bases each). This CDR3 comprises 13 residues. V gave up 2 bases and J gave up 4 bases, with 6 bases separating them. Germline assignment: CDR1 ENHRY and CDR2 SYGVKD. CDR3 nucleotides: TGTGCCATCAGTGAGGGGGGATACAATGAGCAGTTCTTC. Encoded protein: CAISEGGYNEQFF.

J is TRBJ1-1 and V is TRBV6-5; 9 nucleotides align to TRBD1. Germline V lookup: CDR1 MNHEY, CDR2 SVGAGI. After removal of 6 bases from V and 5 bases from J, the junction contained 7 bases not matched to a gene. The CDR3 is made up of 14 amino acids. The CDR3 bases are TGTGCCAGCAGGATGACAGGGGGTCATACTGAAGCTTTCTTT. It translates to CASRMTGGHTEAFF.

CDR3 DNA sequence: TGTGCCAGTACCCCACTAGCGGGGGTCGGAAACATTCAGTACTTC. Translation gives CASTPLAGVGNIQYF. This chain joins TRBV19 and TRBJ2-4, with 11 bases matching TRBD2. The CDR3 totals 15 residues. Germline lookup yields CDR1 LNHDA and CDR2 SQIVND (reference sequence). V was pared by 7 bases and J by 6 bases, with 8 bases of the junction left unmatched.

This chain joins TRBV7-2 and TRBJ2-5; 12 bases are shared with TRBD2. V lost 5 bases to trimming and J lost 5 bases; unmatched junction nucleotides: 6. CDR1 is SGHTA, CDR2 FQGNSA, per germline. CDR3 size: 15 residues. The chain's CDR3 is CASSPSGGAAETQYF. The CDR3 bases are TGTGCCAGCAGCCCTAGCGGGGGGGCCGCTGAGACCCAGTACTTC. Complete variable domain (other parts from reference TRBV7-2 and TRBJ2-5): GAGVSQSPSNKVTEKGKDVELRCDPISGHTALYWYRQSLGQGLEFLIYFQGNSAPDKSGLPSDRFSAERTGGSVSTLTIQRTQQEDSAVYLCASSPSGGAAETQYFGPGTRLLVL.

This rearrangement joins TRBV7-9 to TRBJ2-1, with no clear D. The germline V gene encodes CDR1 SEHNR and CDR2 FQNEAQ (reference sequence). This CDR3 contains 13 residues. V shed 6 bases and J shed 2 bases, with 8 bases lying between them. The CDR3 DNA is TGTGCCAGCAGGACTTCCGCCTACAATGAGCAGTTCTTC. Its translation is CASRTSAYNEQFF. The whole variable domain, filled in from reference TRBV7-9 and TRBJ2-1, reads DTGVSQNPRHKITKRGQNVTFRCDPISEHNRLYWYRQTLGQGPEFLTYFQNEAQLEKSRLLSDRFSAERPKGSFSTLEIQRTEQGDSAMYLCASRTSAYNEQFFGPGTRLTVL.

This chain uses TRBV28 with TRBJ1-2, with TRBD1 identical over 7 bases. V was pared by 10 bases and J by 8 bases, with 13 bases of the junction left unmatched. Looked up from germline, CDR1 is MDHEN and CDR2 is SYDVKM. The CDR3 length is 13 residues. The CDR3 reads CATRGAGGLGYTF. The DNA for the CDR3 is TGTGCCACCCGGGGTGCAGGGGGATTAGGCTACACCTTC.

This sequence joins TRBV28 and TRBJ1-4; no clear D gene. The germline CDR1 and CDR2 sequences are MDHEN and SYDVKM. V was clipped by 3 bases and J by 7 bases, with 3 bases between them. The CDR3 has 11 residues. CDR3 region: CASSFGEKLFF. The DNA of the CDR3 is TGTGCCAGCAGTTTCGGTGAAAAACTGTTTTTT.

This clone was counted a few times. The chain employs TRBV29-1 and TRBJ1-2; D might be TRBD1 (5 bases). Trimming shortened V by 7 bases and J by 5 bases, and 23 bases separated the two germline ends. The V gene's germline CDR1 is SQVTM and CDR2 ANQGSEA. The CDR3 is 15 amino acids. As DNA, the CDR3 is TGCAGCGGGCACGTCCGGGACGGGGCCCTATATGGCTACACCTTC. Its protein product is CSGHVRDGALYGYTF.

This clone came up a few times. This chain uses TRBV7-2 with TRBJ2-6; D is ambiguous. The CDR3 has 15 residues. Germline lookup yields CDR1 SGHTA and CDR2 FQGNSA. V shed 9 bases and J shed 0 bases, with 12 bases lying between them. The CDR3 nucleotides are TGTGCCAGTAAACCTGCTAGCTCTGGGGCCAACGTCCTGACTTTC. It encodes CASKPASSGANVLTF.

The V gene is TRBV4-1, the J gene TRBJ1-1; tentative D call: TRBD1 (5 bases). This CDR3 contains 15 residues. Germline V CDR1 and CDR2: MGHRA, YSYEKL. Trimming removed 0 bases from V and 5 bases from J, with 13 bases in between. CDR3: CASSQDPGRVTEAFF. CDR3 bases: TGCGCCAGCAGCCAAGATCCGGGGCGAGTTACTGAAGCTTTCTTT.

The rearrangement uses TRBV6-4 and TRBJ2-5, with 7 bases identical to TRBD1. The ends lost 6 bases at V and 5 bases at J; junction bases unmatched: 9. The CDR3 consists of 14 residues. CDR1 is MRHNA, CDR2 SNTAGT, per germline. CDR3 sequence (DNA): TGTGCCAGCAGCCGACAGGGTGGCTCGGAGACCCAGTACTTC. This translates into CASSRQGGSETQYF.

The V gene is TRBV7-2, the J gene TRBJ1-1; D is uncertain. Germline V gene sequence: CDR1 SGHTA, CDR2 FQGNSA. The V and J ends lost 5 bases and 1 base respectively, with 8 bases between them. The CDR3 contains 13 residues. This CDR3 is CASSIQQNTEAFF. DNA for the CDR3: TGTGCCAGCAGCATACAGCAGAACACTGAAGCTTTCTTT.

This chain uses TRBV6-5 with TRBJ2-5; 9 positions agree with TRBD2. The V and J ends lost 4 bases and 1 base, in that order; junction bases with no gene match: 7. Per germline, CDR1 MNHEY and CDR2 SVGAGI. The CDR3 length is 16 residues. CDR3 nucleotides: TGTGCCAGCAGTTCGCCCGCTAGCGGGGCCCAAGAGACCCAGTACTTC. It codes for CASSSPASGAQETQYF.

This rearrangement joins TRBV7-2 to TRBJ1-1, with D uncertain. V lost 8 bases and J 0 bases, leaving 7 bases between the germline ends. The CDR3 is made up of 12 amino acids. The germline CDR1 and CDR2 sequences are SGHTA and FQGNSA. The CDR3 is CASGWMNTEAFF. As DNA, the CDR3 is TGTGCCAGCGGCTGGATGAACACTGAAGCTTTCTTT.

The chain recombines TRBV7-2 with TRBJ2-1; 16 positions agree with TRBD2. V was clipped by 5 bases and J by 2 bases; unmatched bases: 9. The CDR3 extends over 19 amino acids. Germline assignment: CDR1 SGHTA and CDR2 FQGNSA. As DNA, the CDR3 is TGTGCCAGCAGCCTAACCGGGACTAGCGGGGGGGCGGCCTACAATGAGCAGTTCTTC. Protein product: CASSLTGTSGGAAYNEQFF.

V usage is TRBV19 and J usage is TRBJ2-1; 12 nucleotides line up with TRBD1. Germline V lookup: CDR1 LNHDA, CDR2 SQIVND (reference sequence). The CDR3 consists of 14 residues. V shed 10 bases, J shed 6 bases, and the junction held 7 bases outside the gene matches. The CDR3 sequence: CATQRDRGRNEQFF. The CDR3 DNA reads TGTGCCACCCAGAGGGACAGGGGGCGCAATGAGCAGTTCTTC.

This clone was seen a single time. This chain uses TRBV5-6 with TRBJ2-5, with TRBD2 identical over 10 bases. Trimming took 0 bases from V and 4 from J; bases not matched to a gene: 6. The CDR3 spans 16 residues. From germline, CDR1 is SGHDT and CDR2 YYEEEE. The CDR3 nucleotides are TGTGCCAGCAGCTTGGAAGCGGGGGGGCGAGGAGAGACCCAGTACTTC. Residues: CASSLEAGGRGETQYF.

The rearrangement uses TRBV10-3 and TRBJ2-3; TRBD2 matches at 9 bases. This CDR3 is 15 amino acids long. CDR1 and CDR2 (germline): ENHRY, SYGVKD. Trimming at V came to 6 bases and at J to 2 bases, leaving 6 bases not matched to a gene. The CDR3 DNA sequence: TGTGCCATCAGGACTAGCGGACTCCTCACAGATACGCAGTATTTT. Translation: CAIRTSGLLTDTQYF.

This chain links TRBV18 with TRBJ1-1; D unresolved. Trimming left V 2 bases short and J 6 bases short, with 4 bases between. In germline, CDR1 is KGHSH, CDR2 LQKENI. The CDR3 runs 11 residues. CDR3 region: CASSPSSEAFF. The CDR3 nucleotides are TGTGCCAGCTCACCATCCTCTGAAGCTTTCTTT. Using reference TRBV18 and TRBJ1-1 for the parts outside the CDR3, the full variable domain is NAGVMQNPRHLVRRRGQEARLRCSPMKGHSHVYWYRQLPEEGLKFMVYLQKENIIDESGMPKERFSAEFPKEGPSILRIQQVVRGDSAAYFCASSPSSEAFFGQGTRLTVV.